This T cell receptor (beta chain) stems from a study of OX40 agonist ivuxolimab in advanced cancers. Study details: At 0.01 to 10 mg/kg, ivuxolimab was administered intravenously to patients every 2 weeks.

As to this clone: The antigen remains undetermined. A read error is possible here, since a much larger clone lies one base away.

Some clones are missing from TCRdb's copy, which holds only in-frame ones; the method was immunoSEQ multiplex PCR. There are around 40,000 clones in the sample; 70% to 85% occur only once, and 21% lies in the top ten. Germline V gives CDR1 LNHDA, CDR2 SQIVND (reference sequence). The CDR3 runs 13 residues. Notes on the study in general: The study found among the lowest clonal expansion in partial responders at 0.1-3.0 mg/kg. With doses of 0.1 to 3.0 mg/kg, CD4+ and CD8+ blood T cells had undergone clonal expansion by week 6.

Autoimmune disease history or systemic immunosuppression excluded patients. V gene TRBV19 combines with J gene TRBJ1-5; D unresolved. The origin of this receptor is an adult with an advanced solid tumor such as melanoma, head and neck, liver or kidney cancer. The sample in question was CD4+ or CD8+ T cells sorted from blood, obtained in a trial of the OX40 agonist ivuxolimab. The CDR3 sequence is CAGSSQVNQPQHF. The CDR3 DNA reads TGTGCCGGTAGTAGCCAGGTTAATCAGCCCCAGCATTTT. Full variable domain (outside the CDR3, taken from reference TRBV19 and TRBJ1-5): DGGITQSPKYLFRKEGQNVTLSCEQNLNHDAMYWYRQDPGQGLRLIYYSQIVNDFQKGDIAEGYSVSREKKESFPLTVTSAQKNPTAFYLCAGSSQVNQPQHFGDGTRLSIL.